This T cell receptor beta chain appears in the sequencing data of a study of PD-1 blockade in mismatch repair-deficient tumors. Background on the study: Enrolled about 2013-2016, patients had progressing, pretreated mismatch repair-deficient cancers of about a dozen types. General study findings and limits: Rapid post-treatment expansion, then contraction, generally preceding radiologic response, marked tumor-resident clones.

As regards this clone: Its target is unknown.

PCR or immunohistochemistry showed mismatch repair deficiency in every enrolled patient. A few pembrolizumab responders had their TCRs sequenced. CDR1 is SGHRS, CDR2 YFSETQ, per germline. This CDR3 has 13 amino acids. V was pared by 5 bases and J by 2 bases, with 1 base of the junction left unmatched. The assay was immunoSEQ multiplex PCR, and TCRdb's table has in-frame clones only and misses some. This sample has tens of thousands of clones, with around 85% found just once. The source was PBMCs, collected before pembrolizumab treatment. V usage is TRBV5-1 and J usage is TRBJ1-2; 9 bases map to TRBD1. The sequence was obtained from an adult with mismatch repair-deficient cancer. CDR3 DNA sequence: TGCGCCAGCAGAACAGGGGGCAACTATGGCTACACCTTC. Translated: CASRTGGNYGYTF.